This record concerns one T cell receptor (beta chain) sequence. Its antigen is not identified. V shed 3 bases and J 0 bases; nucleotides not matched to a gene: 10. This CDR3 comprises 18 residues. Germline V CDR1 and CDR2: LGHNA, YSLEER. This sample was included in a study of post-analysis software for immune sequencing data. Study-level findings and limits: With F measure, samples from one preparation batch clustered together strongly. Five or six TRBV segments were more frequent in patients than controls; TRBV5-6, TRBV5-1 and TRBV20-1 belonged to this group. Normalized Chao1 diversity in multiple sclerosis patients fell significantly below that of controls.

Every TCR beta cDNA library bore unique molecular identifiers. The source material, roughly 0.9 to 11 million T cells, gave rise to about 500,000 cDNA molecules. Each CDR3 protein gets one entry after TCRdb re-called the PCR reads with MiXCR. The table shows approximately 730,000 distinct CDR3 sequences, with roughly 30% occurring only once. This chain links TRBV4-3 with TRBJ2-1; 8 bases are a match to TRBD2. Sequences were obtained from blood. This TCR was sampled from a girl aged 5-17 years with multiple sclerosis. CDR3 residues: CASSQYTTSGSSYNEQFF. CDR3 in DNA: TGCGCCAGCAGCCAGTATACTACTAGCGGTTCCTCCTACAATGAGCAGTTCTTC.